This entry is about one T cell receptor beta chain. This clonotype was detected ten times or more. No cognate antigen has been identified for it. No base-level quality is on record; no much larger clone is a single base apart. Reading the germline V gene gives CDR1 MNHNS and CDR2 SASEGT. The CDR3, from cysteine to phenylalanine, totals 13 residues. Just CDR3 DNA is preserved here, 39 bases in frame from base 1. V sheds 2 bases and J sheds 6 bases, leaving 11 bases between their ends. This specimen belongs to a study of T cells in Graves' hyperthyroidism and ophthalmopathy (dated by TCRdb to 2018 to 2020). In terms of the full investigation: Peripheral blood samples were taken at the time of initial diagnosis, prior to any treatment. A discovery cohort of about a hundred patients, fewer than 50 with Graves' ophthalmopathy and 55 to 60 with stable Graves' hyperthyroidism, was used to find distinguishing TCR V-J signatures. After sampling, hyperthyroidism patients received methimazole starting at 30 mg daily, and ophthalmopathy patients received high-dose intravenous methylprednisolone. In addition, the study compared T-cell repertoires in thyroid tissue and in blood from several Graves' hyperthyroidism patients. Prospective prediction of ophthalmopathy was tested in an independent validation cohort of fewer than 20 hyperthyroidism patients and some 17 patients who later progressed to ophthalmopathy. The approximately 90 discovery patients were randomly split 7:3 into training and test sets. The paper describes TCR Vbeta CDR3 sequencing of roughly 130 peripheral blood samples, made up of 43 ophthalmopathy patients, approximately 73 hyperthyroidism patients and some 17 progressor patients. Overall study outcomes, separate from this receptor: Most expanded thyroid clonotypes (frequency above 0.001) were also detected in blood, a finding suggesting that blood repertoires may reflect thyroid immune responses. A model built on a 13 V-J signature distinguished ophthalmopathy from stable hyperthyroidism, reaching approximately 89% sensitivity and under 84% specificity in cross-validation and 80%/75% in testing. No statistical method was used to fix the sample size in advance, and group allocation was not hidden from the investigators. In validation, the model predicted progression to ophthalmopathy with approximately 69% sensitivity and 72% to 75% specificity, a median of 6.5 months before onset.

The TCR beta CDR3 regions were amplified from the RNA transcripts. For the first round of RT-PCR on the TCR CDR3, the HTBI primer set was used together with the Qiagen OneStep RT-PCR kit. Libraries were constructed in a second round of multiplex PCR, after which size selection and purification were performed. The libraries were sequenced on an Illumina HiSeq2000 using paired-end 100 bp reads. The study's own analysis went as follows. SOAPnuke was used to process the raw data, throwing out any read that contained adapters or uncalled bases, had a mean Phred below 15, or lacked an exact constant-primer or identifier match. High-quality paired reads were merged using COPE v1.2.5, and each unique nucleotide sequence was defined as a clonotype. Clonotypes were aligned to IMGT TRBV, TRBD and TRBJ reference segments using MiTCR v1.1. Only V-J combinations with frequency above 0.0001, covering about 99% of repertoires, were analysed. The TCS score was defined as the ratio of F50 (clonal expansion) to E x V (chaos), calculated using BLOSUM62-based TCRdist between CDR3 peptides within each V-J. Welch's t-statistics and random forest reduced 450 to 600 V-J features to 13, which were used in a naive Bayes classifier (R e1071). In-frame beta chains were kept once TCRdb had trimmed the public reads at Q25 with fastp and called clones with MiXCR. Every entry covers one CDR3 protein and lists the most common genes and DNA from its rows. Clone size and V and J calls follow TCRdb, not the original study. Recorded for this sample are roughly 240,000 distinct CDR3 sequences; approximately 24% of them occurred a single time. 30% to 40% of the sample lies in the top ten.

Ophthalmopathy patients had moderately to severely active disease, with a Clinical Activity Score of 3 or more, a NOSPECS grade of 4 or more, and a disease duration of less than 3 months. The study excluded patients with uncontrolled infections, other autoimmune diseases, pregnancy or lactation. Clinical symptoms, serum thyroxine and TRAb, thyroid ultrasound, and orbital computed tomography formed the basis for the diagnoses. PBMCs were isolated from 8 to 10 ml of fresh peripheral blood by Ficoll-Paque density gradient centrifugation. Total RNA was extracted using Trizol reagent, and RNA quality was assessed on an Agilent 2100 Bioanalyzer.

The clonotype comes from a woman between 35 and 50 years old with Graves' ophthalmopathy. Sequencing was performed on blood. The V gene is TRBV6-1 and the J gene is TRBJ2-7; TRBD1 is a weak D gene call, 6 bases matching. The DNA reads TGTGCCAGCAGTGAATCAGGGGACCCCGAGCAGTACTTC. This gives the protein CASSESGDPEQYF.